One sample yielded the 6 T cell receptor beta chains listed below, sequenced in a study of spatial heterogeneity in lung cancer. Study findings and constraints: Counts of expanded intratumoral alpha and beta TCRs tracked tumor mutation counts.

Their specific antigens are unknown. TCRdb independently ran MiXCR on the 5' RACE reads; one entry per CDR3 protein. The table includes about 5,600 distinct CDR3 sequences, approximately 7.5% detected once. Time point noted: sample taken at primary tumor resection. This sample comprised lung tumor tissue, obtained at surgery. Every receptor here comes from a female donor with early-stage non-small cell lung cancer.

This clonotype was seen ten or more times. The chain has TRBV5-1 and TRBJ2-5; TRBD1 might be the D (5 bases). The CDR3 is 15 residues long. V lost 4 bases and J lost 4, with 17 bases in between. Per the germline V gene, CDR1 is SGHRS and CDR2 is YFSETQ. Here the CDR3 DNA reads TGCGCCAGCAGCCCCCCAGGGCGGTCGGGAGAGACCCAGTACTTC. This gives the protein CASSPPGRSGETQYF.

In its sample, this clonotype was seen many times. The chain uses TRBV19 and TRBJ2-5; D is ambiguous. The CDR3 spans 14 residues. V was clipped by 2 bases and J by 2 bases, with 9 bases between them. CDR1 and CDR2 (germline): LNHDA, SQIVND (reference sequence). The CDR3 here is CASSITASQETQYF. The CDR3 DNA reads as TGTGCCAGTAGTATAACTGCGAGTCAAGAGACCCAGTACTTC.

In its sample, this clonotype is large. The V and J genes are TRBV20-1 and TRBJ2-5, with D unresolved. Trimming shortened V by 3 bases and J by 2 bases, and 13 bases separated the two germline ends. CDR1 DFQATT and CDR2 SNEGSKA come from the germline V gene (reference sequence). The CDR3 has 14 amino acids. CDR3 DNA: TGCAGTGCTAGGAGGTCGTTGAGTCAAGAGACCCAGTACTTC. As protein: CSARRSLSQETQYF.

This clonotype qualifies as medium-sized. The rearrangement links TRBV6-1 to TRBJ1-2; TRBD1 might be the D (5 bases). Germline V gene lookup returns CDR1 MNHNS and CDR2 SASEGT. The CDR3 covers 13 residues. The germline V and J ends were trimmed by 2 bases and 4 bases, with 8 bases remaining between them. CDR3 protein: CASSERGGYGYTF. CDR3 nucleotides: TGTGCCAGCAGTGAAAGGGGAGGCTATGGCTACACCTTC.

This clonotype showed up many times. The genes are TRBV7-2 and TRBJ1-1, with 7 bases aligning to TRBD1. The CDR3 runs 14 residues. CDR1 and CDR2 (germline): SGHTA, FQGNSA. The ends lost 1 base at V and 5 bases at J; junction bases unmatched: 4. Written as DNA, the CDR3 is TGTGCCAGCAGCTTAGACAACAGGGGTACTGAAGCTTTCTTT. Translated: CASSLDNRGTEAFF.

This clonotype has at least ten counts. The chain joins TRBV18 to TRBJ2-7; D remains ambiguous. V was trimmed by 2 bases and J by 9 bases, leaving 17 bases between them. This CDR3 has 14 residues. Germline values: CDR1 KGHSH, CDR2 LQKENI. For the CDR3, the DNA is TGTGCCAGCTCACCATACGCCGACGAAAGAGGGCAGTACTTC. Amino acid sequence: CASSPYADERGQYF.